This T cell receptor beta chain was found in a study of graft-versus-host responses after intestinal transplantation. Study summary: The recipients all started with anti-thymocyte globulin induction and then took tacrolimus and steroids for 3 to 4 years.

The V and J ends lost 1 base and 0 bases, in that order; junction bases with no gene match: 10. Germline values: CDR1 SGHVS, CDR2 FQNEAQ. This CDR3 is 20 amino acids long. Data came from immunoSEQ multiplex PCR; TCRdb stores just in-frame clones and leaves some out. The table records about 92,000 clones, around 83% of them present only once. Whole-study results and caveats: Early post-transplant HvG declines showed an association with peak circulating GvH clone levels. In patients with graft-donor T cell macrochimerism, allograft graft-versus-host to host-versus-graft clonal ratios were high.

As for this clone: What it binds is unknown.

The receptor was derived from a human donor who received an intestinal transplant. Specimen: unstimulated CD8+ T cells sorted from spleen or lymph node cells, collected before intestinal transplant. V usage is TRBV7-8 and J usage is TRBJ1-4, with 11 bases fitting TRBD1. CDR3 sequence: CASSLGGDRGGEATNEKLFF. CDR3 sequence (DNA): TGTGCCAGCAGCTTAGGAGGGGACAGGGGGGGAGAAGCAACTAATGAAAAACTGTTTTTT.